This T cell receptor beta chain was obtained from a study of T cell changes during pregnancy in multiple sclerosis. Generated by immunoSEQ multiplex PCR, the TCRdb table keeps only in-frame clones and is missing some. The data contain 40,000 to 45,000 clones, more than 75% of them singletons. Germline assignment: CDR1 SGDLS and CDR2 YYNGEE. Deletions cut 4 bases from V and 0 bases from J, with 4 bases between. This CDR3 contains 13 residues. Specimen: CD8+ T cells from peripheral blood mononuclear cells, collected after pregnancy. The source of this sequence is a female donor in good health, enrolled as a control in a pregnancy study. The gene calls are TRBV9 and TRBJ2-2; D gene unclear. CDR3 loop: CASSPSNTGELFF. The CDR3 bases are TGTGCCAGCAGCCCATCGAACACCGGGGAGCTGTTTTTT.